The clone carrying this T cell receptor beta chain was detected ten times or more. As yet, its antigen is unknown. Germline V gene data show CDR1 as MNHEY and CDR2 as SVGAGI. The CDR3 has 16 amino acids. V lost 1 base and J lost 8, with 20 bases in between. Regions amplified from RNA transcripts were the TCR beta CDR3 regions. HTBI primers were used for first-round RT-PCR of the TCR CDR3. TCRdb reprocessed the multiplex PCR reads via MiXCR and lists one record per CDR3 protein. The sample yields over 400,000 distinct CDR3 sequences, roughly 14% seen once. This record belongs to a study of T cells in Graves' hyperthyroidism and ophthalmopathy. Study-level background: Peripheral blood was acquired at first diagnosis, ahead of any therapy whatsoever.

Ophthalmopathy patients had Clinical Activity Score at least 3, NOSPECS grade at least 4, duration under 3 months. Uncontrolled infection, other autoimmune disease, pregnancy or lactation led to exclusion. The study, taken as a whole, reports: Blood samples included most of the expanded thyroid clonotypes exceeding 0.001.

Sequences were obtained from blood. The source is a man aged 18 to 30 with Graves' ophthalmopathy. The chain has TRBV6-5 and TRBJ1-2; D is perhaps TRBD1 (6 bases). The chain's CDR3 is CASSYYRDIGLWGYTF. The CDR3 bases are TGTGCCAGCAGTTACTACAGGGATATTGGGCTTTGGGGCTACACCTTC.